The 14 T cell receptor beta chains in this list originate from one sample, sequenced in a study of blood T cells in healthy people across ages. Through a sample-barcoded 5' primer and a J-beta primer mix, a second PCR was run for 7 to 11 cycles. TCRdb reanalysed the 5' RACE reads using MiXCR and keeps one entry per CDR3 protein. Of 750,000 or so distinct CDR3 sequences listed, 25% were seen once; the top ten hold under 10%. The sample was also reused in another study, on T cells of mothers and their children.

Sequencing was carried out using blood. All receptors come from a boy younger than 18 in good health.

At least ten counts were recorded for this clonotype. This chain uses TRBV11-3 with TRBJ1-1; no clear D. The CDR3 has 12 amino acids. In germline, CDR1 is SGHNT, CDR2 YENEEA. Trimming took off 3 bases at V and 5 bases at J, with 7 bases between the two ends. CDR3 region: CASSFLGTEAFF. The DNA of the CDR3 is TGTGCCAGCAGCTTCTTGGGGACTGAAGCTTTCTTT.

This clonotype was recorded a few times. J is TRBJ1-1 and V is TRBV13; D possibly corresponds to TRBD1 (5 bases). The CDR3 runs to 16 residues. Germline assignment: CDR1 PRHDT and CDR2 FYEKMQ (reference sequence). Trimming cost V 6 bases and J 4 bases, with 21 bases left between them. The CDR3 region is CASRKLTESGGTEAFF. The CDR3 DNA sequence: TGTGCCAGCAGAAAACTTACGGAGAGTGGGGGCACTGAAGCTTTCTTT.

The chain uses TRBV4-1 and TRBJ2-7; D is unclear. The germline gives CDR1 MGHRA, CDR2 YSYEKL. This CDR3 has 15 amino acids. V lost 0 bases, J lost 1 base, and 10 bases lay in between. CDR3 bases: TGCGCCAGCAGCCAAGAAATCAGACAATCCTACGAGCAGTACTTC. Translated: CASSQEIRQSYEQYF.

With regard to this clonotype: The junction departs from germline at one end; a sequencing error may be responsible. This chain uses TRBV7-7 with TRBJ2-5, with D perhaps matching TRBD2 (7 bases). Germline V gene lookup returns CDR1 SSHAT and CDR2 FNYEAQ (reference sequence). The CDR3 contains 14 residues. For the CDR3, the DNA is TGTGCTAGCAGCCGCGAGGGGGGGAGGGAGACCCAGTACTTC. This encodes CASSREGGRETQYF.

The rearrangement uses TRBV6-1 and TRBJ2-5; the D gene could be TRBD1 or TRBD2 (6 bases each). The CDR3 is 12 amino acids. The ends were cut back, 10 bases at V and 1 base at J, with 10 bases in the middle. Germline V CDR1 and CDR2: MNHNS, SASEGT. For the CDR3, the DNA is TGTGCCATCGGGGGCAGCCAAGAGACCCAGTACTTC. Translation gives CAIGGSQETQYF.

Regarding this clonotype: One end of the junction fails to match germline, which may point to a read error. The chain combines TRBV4-1 with TRBJ2-7; D gene unclear. CDR1 and CDR2 from the germline V gene are MGHRA and YSYEKL. The CDR3 loop spans 15 amino acids. CDR3 DNA: TGCGCCAGTAGCCAAGAAGGCGCGAGTTCCTACGAGCAGTACTTC. Its translation: CASSQEGASSYEQYF.

In this sample, this clonotype turned up a few times. The rearrangement links TRBV25-1 to TRBJ2-5, with 8 nucleotides matching TRBD1. Near its end, the DNA agrees better with TRBJ2-7, so the J call may be wrong. The CDR3 spans 14 residues. From germline, CDR1 is MGHDK and CDR2 SYGVNS. The CDR3 is CASSRQGISYEQYF. In DNA, the CDR3 is TGTGCCAGCAGCCGACAGGGGATCTCCTACGAGCAGTACTTC.

The rearrangement uses TRBV7-9 and TRBJ1-2; no reliable D call. With 1 base removed from V and 0 bases from J, the gap between germline ends came to 6 bases. The germline CDR1 and CDR2 sequences are SEHNR and FQNEAQ (reference sequence). The CDR3 runs 14 residues. CDR3 in amino acids: CASSLGLANYGYTF. DNA for the CDR3: TGTGCCAGCAGCTTAGGCCTTGCTAACTATGGCTACACCTTC.

This chain connects TRBV15 to TRBJ1-4, with a weak D call TRBD1 (5 bases). The V gene's germline CDR1 is LNHNV and CDR2 YYDKDF (reference sequence). Trimming removed 1 base at V and 7 bases at J, with 13 bases between. The length of the CDR3 is 15 residues. CDR3 sequence reads: CATSRVIGGGEKLFF. The CDR3 DNA follows: TGTGCCACCAGCAGAGTAATCGGGGGAGGTGAAAAACTGTTTTTT.

The chain recombines TRBV7-8 with TRBJ1-1, with D unresolved. The CDR3 extends over 11 amino acids. Germline CDR1 is SGHVS and CDR2 is FQNEAQ. The V gene lost 3 bases and the J gene lost 7 bases, with 6 bases spanning the gap. CDR3 in DNA: TGTGCCAGCAGCTTTGGACTTGAAGCTTTCTTT. Protein product: CASSFGLEAFF.

In this sample, this clonotype turned up a few times. V and J are TRBV12-3 or TRBV12-4 and TRBJ2-1; tentatively, D is TRBD1 or TRBD2 (5 bases each). The V gene lost 5 bases and the J gene lost 4 bases, with 15 bases spanning the gap. This CDR3 is 15 amino acids long. The CDR3 sequence is CASSVYEGPYNEQFF. CDR3 bases: TGTGCCAGCAGTGTATACGAGGGGCCGTACAATGAGCAGTTCTTC.

This chain connects TRBV5-5 to TRBJ2-1; D possibly matches TRBD1 or TRBD2 (6 bases each). Germline V gene sequence: CDR1 SGHKS, CDR2 YYEKEE (reference sequence). The CDR3 extends over 14 amino acids. V shed 4 bases and J shed 5 bases, with 13 bases lying between them. The CDR3 DNA reads as TGTGCCAGCAGCAGCAGGGGCGGGAACAATGAGCAGTTCTTC. Protein product: CASSSRGGNNEQFF.

This clonotype was seen a handful of times. V gene TRBV6-1 combines with J gene TRBJ2-5, with D perhaps matching TRBD1 or TRBD2 (5 bases each). This CDR3 region has 13 residues. Per germline, CDR1 MNHNS and CDR2 SASEGT. Between the trimmed V and J ends, which lost 5 bases and 3 bases, there was a span of 10 bases. In nucleotides, the CDR3 is TGTGCCAGCAGTACGGGACGGAAAGAGACCCAGTACTTC. Amino acids: CASSTGRKETQYF.

The V call is TRBV7-2, the J call TRBJ2-2, with D tentatively TRBD1 (6 bases). The V gene's germline CDR1 is SGHTA and CDR2 FQGNSA. Trimming took off 5 bases at V and 4 bases at J, with 11 bases between the two ends. This CDR3 has 14 residues. DNA for the CDR3: TGTGCCAGCAGCCGTGGACAGACCACCGGGGAGCTGTTTTTT. It translates to CASSRGQTTGELFF.